A selection of T cell receptor beta chains follows, all from one sample in a study of shared clonotypes between healthy human individuals. Some clones are missing from TCRdb's copy, which holds only in-frame ones; the method was immunoSEQ multiplex PCR. The sample has 1 million to 1.2 million clones; around three quarters are singletons. The sample consisted of memory CD4+ T cells from PBMCs. These TCRs come from a man aged 18 to 35 in good health. Some clones in this sample may be carry-over from other donors' samples. Each CDR3 is given with its conserved first and last residue. A D gene is named only where the DNA matches it firmly. For some rows the clone size is stated as once, few or many, or as a class when expanded; others skip it.

clone_size	d_call	j_call	v_call	cdr3_aa	cdr3_nt
.	.	TRBJ2-7	TRBV29-1	CSGLGDSYEQYF	TGCAGCGGTTTGGGGGACTCCTACGAGCAGTACTTC
.	TRBD1	TRBJ1-2	TRBV6-5	CASSWTGGNNGYTF	TGTGCCAGCAGTTGGACAGGGGGCAATAATGGCTACACCTTC
once	TRBD1	TRBJ2-6	TRBV29-1	CSVTPGQSGANVLTF	TGCAGCGTTACCCCGGGACAGTCTGGGGCCAACGTCCTGACTTTC
.	.	TRBJ1-1	TRBV27	CASSLARWGGTEAFF	TGTGCCAGCAGTTTGGCCCGTTGGGGGGGCACTGAAGCTTTCTTT
few	.	TRBJ2-3	TRBV5-8	CASSVYYRTDTQYF	TGTGCCAGCAGCGTCTACTACAGGACAGATACGCAGTATTTT
.	TRBD2	TRBJ2-1	TRBV30	CAWEGLAPYNEQFF	TGTGCCTGGGAAGGACTAGCGCCCTACAATGAGCAGTTCTTC
.	.	TRBJ1-2	TRBV6-6	CASSYTGLNYGYTF	TGTGCCAGCAGTTACACAGGGTTGAACTATGGCTACACCTTC
.	TRBD2	TRBJ2-5	TRBV9	CASSGRSSGPQETQYF	TGTGCCAGCAGCGGACGATCTAGCGGGCCCCAAGAGACCCAGTACTTC
.	TRBD2	TRBJ2-3	TRBV9	CASSLGLAGGGDTQYF	TGTGCCAGCAGCCTGGGACTAGCGGGAGGGGGAGATACGCAGTATTTT
.	TRBD1	TRBJ2-2	TRBV7-3	CASSPTGPNTGELFF	TGTGCCAGCAGCCCGACAGGGCCGAACACCGGGGAGCTGTTTTTT
few	.	TRBJ1-5	TRBV6-1	CASIEGNTRQPQHF	TGTGCCAGCATCGAGGGGAACACGAGACAGCCCCAGCATTTT
.	.	TRBJ1-5	TRBV7-2	CASSPDRQPQHF	TGTGCCAGCAGCCCAGACAGGCAGCCCCAGCATTTT
.	.	TRBJ1-1	TRBV7-2	CASSLGLEAFF	TGTGCCAGCAGCCTGGGGCTGGAAGCTTTCTTT
once	.	TRBJ2-2	TRBV6-1	CASSVTSYGELFF	TGTGCCAGCAGTGTTACATCATACGGGGAGCTGTTTTTT
.	TRBD2	TRBJ2-1	TRBV6-6	CASSYSRGGREQFF	TGTGCCAGCAGTTACTCTCGGGGGGGCCGAGAGCAGTTCTTC
.	.	TRBJ2-7	TRBV9	CASSVDHFYEQYF	TGTGCCAGCAGCGTAGATCATTTCTACGAGCAGTACTTC
.	.	TRBJ2-6	TRBV11-2	CASSLDVGRHFSGANVLTF	TGTGCCAGCAGTTTAGATGTAGGACGCCACTTCTCTGGGGCCAACGTCCTGACTTTC
.	TRBD1	TRBJ1-4	TRBV5-4	CASTTGNNEKLFF	TGTGCCAGCACGACAGGGAATAATGAAAAACTGTTTTTT
many	TRBD2	TRBJ2-1	TRBV5-1	CASSLASILAGGIGEQFF	TGCGCCAGCAGCTTGGCTTCTATCTTAGCGGGAGGGATCGGTGAGCAGTTCTTC
.	.	TRBJ2-3	TRBV11-3	CASSLAGITDTQYF	TGTGCCAGCAGCTTAGCCGGGATCACAGATACGCAGTATTTT
few	TRBD2	TRBJ2-2	TRBV4-1	CASSQPGLAGTGELFF	TGCGCCAGCAGCCAACCGGGACTAGCGGGAACCGGGGAGCTGTTTTTT
.	.	TRBJ2-2	TRBV7-2	CASSPDHRVRSGELFF	TGTGCCAGCAGTCCCGACCATAGGGTACGGAGCGGGGAGCTGTTTTTT
.	TRBD2	TRBJ2-5	TRBV7-2	CASSRSSGLQETQYF	TGTGCCAGCAGCCGATCTAGCGGGCTGCAAGAGACCCAGTACTTC
.	.	TRBJ1-2	TRBV7-9	CASSLERRGYTF	TGTGCCAGCAGCTTAGAACGCCGGGGCTACACCTTC